The present TCR beta chain was sequenced within a study of vaccination and CD4 T cells after COVID-19. Study-wide background: Overlapping SARS-CoV-2, HCoV-NL63, HCoV-OC43 and HCoV-229E spike peptides stimulated the cells. The control cultures got either a CEFX pool, an HIV-1 Nef pool, or no peptide at all.

This clonotype was counted between two and nine times. The antigen is not known. The treatment is: roughly nine-day PBMC culture with coronavirus spike peptide pools or control peptides (ViraFEST assay). Cultured CD4+ T cell DNA underwent sequencing with the Oncomine TCR Beta short-read assay. Investigators isolated genomic DNA from cultured CD4+ T cells. TCRdb passed the PCR reads through MiXCR, listing each CDR3 protein once. The sample yields about 10,000 distinct CDR3 sequences, roughly 23% seen once. V was clipped by 3 bases and J by 5 bases, with 7 bases between them. The germline gives CDR1 SQVTM, CDR2 ANQGSEA. This CDR3 is 11 amino acids long.

The specimen was CD4+ T cells from blood, cultured in vitro, collected after SARS-CoV-2 vaccination. The rearrangement uses TRBV29-1 and TRBJ2-5; no clear D gene. The sequence came from a human donor who had recovered from COVID-19. The CDR3 here is CSVDHGETQYF. The CDR3 DNA sequence: TGCAGCGTTGATCATGGGGAGACCCAGTACTTC. The variable domain in full, with the rest retrieved from reference TRBV29-1 and TRBJ2-5, is SAVISQKPSRDICQRGTSLTIQCQVDSQVTMMFWYRQQPGQSLTLIATANQGSEATYESGFVIDKFPISRPNLTFSTLTVSNMSPEDSSIYLCSVDHGETQYFGPGTRLLVL.